A single sample is the source of the 7 T cell receptor beta chains below, sequenced in a study of monozygotic twins with inflammatory bowel disease. For each CDR3 protein, TCRdb gives one entry from its re-call of the 5' RACE reads, without DNA. The sample features roughly 160,000 distinct CDR3 sequences, with roughly 2.6% in its top ten. Material for sequencing was blood. Receptors were obtained from a human donor with ulcerative colitis or Crohn's disease, or a healthy co-twin of an affected twin (not recorded which).

The gene calls are TRBV7-9 and TRBJ2-7; the TCRdb call, TRBD1, lacks DNA for checking. Per the germline V gene, CDR1 is SEHNR and CDR2 is FQNEAQ (reference sequence). The length of the CDR3 is 14 residues. The CDR3 sequence is CASSLGDRGYEQYF.

The chain links TRBV20-1 to TRBJ2-1; TCRdb names TRBD2, which stays unverified in the absence of DNA. CDR3 size: 16 residues. Per the germline V gene, CDR1 is DFQATT and CDR2 is SNEGSKA (reference sequence). This CDR3 is CSTAEFGLAGYNEQFF.

This chain connects TRBV9 to TRBJ2-2; TCRdb indicates TRBD2, and absent DNA this call remains unverified. There are 16 residues in the CDR3. Germline V gives CDR1 SGDLS, CDR2 YYNGEE. CDR3: CASSDGLAGYTGELFF.

CDR3 in amino acids: CSVEKVPRYGYTF. The chain couples TRBV29-1 to TRBJ1-2. Germline CDR1 is SQVTM and CDR2 is ANQGSEA. The CDR3 extends over 13 amino acids.

The chain combines TRBV6-2 or TRBV6-3 with TRBJ2-3. The length of the CDR3 is 16 residues. CDR1 is MNHEY, CDR2 SVGEGT, per germline. CDR3 amino acids: CASRTGISPSTDTQYF.

The V gene is TRBV10-3, the J gene TRBJ2-5; the TCRdb D gene call, TRBD1, has no DNA to confirm it. CDR1 and CDR2 from the germline V gene are ENHRY and SYGVKD. The CDR3 has 14 residues. The CDR3 reads CAISEVGGQETQYF.

V usage is TRBV11-2 and J usage is TRBJ2-3; the D call of TRBD1 rests on TCRdb alone, since no DNA is present to check it. CDR3 length: 16 residues. The germline V gene has CDR1 SGHAT and CDR2 FQNNGV. The CDR3 region is CASSRRGASSTDTQYF.